The clone carrying this T cell receptor beta chain was recorded once. The V gene lost 2 bases and the J gene lost 1 base, with 14 bases spanning the gap. There are 17 residues in the CDR3. Germline CDR1 MNHEY, CDR2 SMNVEV (reference sequence). These data come from a study of blood T cell repertoires in COVID-19. In the study's own analysis: For nucleated cells, counts were estimated from reference gene primer amplification. TCRdb keeps only in-frame clones here, not all; method: immunoSEQ multiplex PCR. That table furnishes V, J and clone size, whereas the DNA furnished D and trimming. The data hold more than 200,000 clones, with more than 85% observed a single time.

Sequences were obtained from peripheral blood. V gene TRBV27 combines with J gene TRBJ2-2; tentatively, D is TRBD1 (7 bases). This TCR was sampled from a man in his forties or fifties with acute or convalescent COVID-19. The CDR3 nucleotides are TGTGCCAGCAGTTTAGGTCGACAGGGAGGGAACACCGGGGAGCTGTTTTTT. Amino acids: CASSLGRQGGNTGELFF.